Below, 32 T cell receptor beta chains from the same sample are listed, as sequenced in a study of blood T cell repertoires in COVID-19 (dated by TCRdb to 2019 to 2021). The protocol used for the library was the immunoSEQ multiplex PCR assay. In its TCRdb copy, this immuneACCESS table keeps in-frame sequences only and misses some clones. Where compared with another copy, unresolved V genes explain less than half of these, and the others have no known cause. A total of approximately 200,000 clones appear in this sample, 80% to 90% of them only once. Together, the top ten hold roughly 12% of the sample. The sequencing sample was made of peripheral blood. Receptors originate from a woman of 80 years or more with COVID-19, enrolled during active disease.

V gene TRBV6-2 or TRBV6-3 combines with J gene TRBJ2-7, with TRBD2 matching over 7 bases. The V segment lost 6 bases and the J segment 7 bases; nucleotides outside the gene matches: 12. The germline V gene has CDR1 MNHEY and CDR2 SVGEGT. There are 14 residues in the CDR3. The DNA for the CDR3 is TGTGCCAGCAGCTATAGCACAGGCGGGGGAGAGCAGTACTTC. Residues: CASSYSTGGGEQYF.

This sequence joins TRBV27 and TRBJ1-1, with 8 bases lining up with TRBD1. The CDR3 contains 12 residues. Germline V gene data show CDR1 as MNHEY and CDR2 as SMNVEV (reference sequence). V dropped 5 bases and J dropped 8; count of bases not matched to a gene: 4. The CDR3 sequence is CASSPRTGEAFF. DNA of the CDR3: TGTGCCAGCAGTCCCCGGACAGGGGAAGCTTTCTTT.

The rearrangement joins TRBV29-1 to TRBJ2-4, with 12 nucleotides matching TRBD2. The CDR3 is 14 residues long. Germline values: CDR1 SQVTM, CDR2 ANQGSEA. Trimming at V came to 7 bases and at J to 3 bases, leaving 4 bases not matched to a gene. The DNA for the CDR3 is TGCAGCGCTAGCGGGAGGGCGGACAAAAACATTCAGTACTTC. It translates to CSASGRADKNIQYF.

This chain links TRBV7-9 with TRBJ2-1; D is ambiguous. CDR3 length: 13 amino acids. The V gene lost 6 bases and the J gene lost 7 bases, with 13 bases spanning the gap. Germline lookup yields CDR1 SEHNR and CDR2 FQNEAQ (reference sequence). The CDR3 reads CASSDRKENEQFF. The CDR3 DNA reads TGTGCCAGCAGTGATCGGAAGGAGAATGAGCAGTTCTTC. Using reference TRBV7-9 and TRBJ2-1 for the parts outside the CDR3, the full variable domain is DTGVSQNPRHKITKRGQNVTFRCDPISEHNRLYWYRQTLGQGPEFLTYFQNEAQLEKSRLLSDRFSAERPKGSFSTLEIQRTEQGDSAMYLCASSDRKENEQFFGPGTRLTVL.

The rearrangement links TRBV7-2 to TRBJ2-1, with TRBD2 matching 9 bases. Trimming removed 7 bases from V and 8 bases from J; junction bases left unmatched: 9. Per the germline V gene, CDR1 is SGHTA and CDR2 is FQGNSA. There are 14 residues in the CDR3. In DNA form, the CDR3 reads TGTGCCAGCATGATAGCGGGGGATCGCTATGAGCAGTTCTTC. It translates to CASMIAGDRYEQFF.

This clone was observed a handful of times. CDR3 sequence: CASSLGTSGGYNEQFF. The CDR3 nucleotides read TGTGCCAGCAGCCTCGGGACTAGCGGGGGTTACAATGAGCAGTTCTTC. The chain joins TRBV3-1 (or the pseudogene TRBV3-2) to TRBJ2-1; 14 nucleotides agree with TRBD2. CDR3 size: 16 residues. Germline V gene lookup returns CDR1 LGHDT and CDR2 YNNKEL (reference sequence). J lost 4 bases, V lost 4 bases, and 3 bases had no gene match.

The rearrangement joins TRBV21-1 to TRBJ1-6. TRBV21-1 is tagged as a pseudogene. This CDR3 has 18 amino acids. The CDR3 region has the DNA TGTGCCAGCCAAACCCCCGGAAAGGGAGAGTACTATAATTCACCCCTCCACTTT. Its protein product is CASQTPGKGEYYNSPLHF.

The chain links TRBV9 to TRBJ2-3; TRBD2 might be the D (6 bases). CDR3 length equals 15 residues. The germline gives CDR1 SGDLS, CDR2 YYNGEE. Trimming removed 3 bases from V and 2 bases from J, with 13 bases in between. In DNA form, the CDR3 reads TGTGCCAGCAGCGGATTGGGACTTCCCACAGATACGCAGTATTTT. Its translation: CASSGLGLPTDTQYF.

This clone was observed once. The gene calls are TRBV28 and TRBJ2-5; 10 nucleotides align to TRBD1. Germline CDR1 and CDR2: MDHEN and SYDVKM. The CDR3 extends over 16 amino acids. The V and J ends lost 2 bases and 0 bases, in that order; junction bases with no gene match: 3. The CDR3 loop reads CASSLTGQGNQETQYF. The CDR3 DNA reads as TGTGCCAGCAGTTTAACGGGACAGGGGAACCAAGAGACCCAGTACTTC.

This rearrangement joins TRBV9 to TRBJ2-3; possible D gene TRBD2, 7 bases. The germline V and J ends were trimmed by 3 bases and 2 bases, with 13 bases remaining between them. Germline values: CDR1 SGDLS, CDR2 YYNGEE. This CDR3 region has 15 residues. The CDR3 spells CASSAGGGLTDTQYF. CDR3 DNA sequence: TGTGCCAGCAGCGCGGGGGGCGGTCTCACAGATACGCAGTATTTT.

This clone appeared once. The genes are TRBV15 and TRBJ1-1; tentatively, D is TRBD1 (5 bases). The CDR3 sequence is 13 residues long. V was shortened by 5 bases and J by 4 bases, with 11 bases between the two germline ends. Per germline, CDR1 LNHNV and CDR2 YYDKDF (reference sequence). The CDR3 loop is CATSGGQSTEAFF. DNA of the CDR3: TGTGCCACCAGCGGAGGACAAAGCACTGAAGCTTTCTTT.

J is TRBJ2-1 and V is TRBV18, with a tentative D call TRBD2 (6 bases). Germline-derived CDR1 and CDR2 are KGHSH and LQKENI. The CDR3 loop spans 15 amino acids. V lost 0 bases, J lost 7 bases, and 13 bases lay in between. CDR3 loop: CASSPPVIAENEQFF. The CDR3 DNA reads TGTGCCAGCTCACCACCGGTGATAGCGGAAAATGAGCAGTTCTTC.

This clone was observed a few times. V gene TRBV7-8 combines with J gene TRBJ1-1; possibly TRBD1 for D (6 bases). Deletions cut 7 bases from V and 5 bases from J, with 20 bases between. Germline CDR1 SGHVS, CDR2 FQNEAQ. The CDR3 totals 15 residues. This CDR3 reads CASTPATGYVTEAFF. CDR3 DNA: TGTGCCAGCACCCCGGCCACAGGGTATGTAACTGAAGCTTTCTTT. The complete variable domain, with remaining parts taken from reference TRBV7-8 and TRBJ1-1, reads GAGVSQSPRYKVAKRGQDVALRCDPISGHVSLFWYQQALGQGPEFLTYFQNEAQLDKSGLPSDRFFAERPEGSVSTLKIQRTQQEDSAVYLCASTPATGYVTEAFFGQGTRLTVV.

Ten or more counts support this clone. The V and J genes are TRBV18 and TRBJ2-5; D possibly corresponds to TRBD1 (6 bases). Germline CDR1 is KGHSH and CDR2 is LQKENI. This CDR3 comprises 13 residues. Trimming shortened V by 5 bases and J by 1 base, and 8 bases separated the two germline ends. The CDR3 region has the DNA TGTGCCAGCTCAGGACAGCTCCAAGAGACCCAGTACTTC. It yields the protein CASSGQLQETQYF.

In this sample, this clone turned up once. The chain recombines TRBV3-1 (or the pseudogene TRBV3-2) with TRBJ2-5, with D perhaps TRBD1 (6 bases). The CDR3 is made up of 16 amino acids. Trimming stripped 3 bases from V and 0 bases from J, with 14 bases between. Germline assignment: CDR1 LGHDT and CDR2 YNNKEL (reference sequence). Here the CDR3 reads CASSHLWDIDQETQYF. Here the CDR3 DNA reads TGTGCCAGCAGCCACCTCTGGGACATCGACCAAGAGACCCAGTACTTC.

The chain recombines TRBV4-1 with TRBJ1-2, with 7 bases fitting TRBD1. The CDR3 consists of 14 residues. Germline CDR1 reads MGHRA; CDR2 reads YSYEKL. The trim removed 0 bases at V and 8 bases at J, leaving 6 bases unmatched. The CDR3 loop reads CASSQESETGGYTF. DNA of the CDR3: TGCGCCAGCAGCCAAGAATCGGAGACAGGGGGCTACACCTTC.

This chain's CDR3 is CASRVTESSYNEQFF. CDR3 DNA sequence: TGTGCCAGTAGAGTAACAGAAAGCTCCTACAATGAGCAGTTCTTC. This sequence joins TRBV19 and TRBJ2-1; D call uncertain. The germline V gene has CDR1 LNHDA and CDR2 SQIVND (reference sequence). V was pared by 6 bases and J by 0 bases, with 12 bases between. This CDR3 has 15 amino acids.

Regarding this clone: The junction departs from the called germline gene at one end, perhaps through a read error. This chain links TRBV7-7 with TRBJ1-2; TRBD1 matches 9 bases. The CDR3 covers 15 residues. Germline assignment: CDR1 SSHAT and CDR2 FNYEAQ (reference sequence). The CDR3 protein is CASSERGGTGCGYTF. The CDR3 nucleotides are TGTGCTAGCAGCGAAAGGGGGGGGACAGGGTGTGGCTACACCTTC.

The rearrangement joins TRBV18 to TRBJ1-2, with a weak D call TRBD1 (6 bases). CDR1 and CDR2 from the germline V gene are KGHSH and LQKENI. The V gene lost 5 bases and the J gene lost 1 base, with 20 bases spanning the gap. The CDR3 runs 17 residues. CDR3: CASSSGTTTTFNYGYTF. CDR3 nucleotides: TGTGCCAGCTCATCCGGGACAACTACAACATTTAACTATGGCTACACCTTC.

This chain joins TRBV25-1 and TRBJ1-2; TRBD1 aligns across 8 bases. V lost 3 bases, J lost 7 bases, and 4 bases stayed unmatched. The CDR3 sequence is 13 residues long. Germline V lookup: CDR1 MGHDK, CDR2 SYGVNS. The CDR3 sequence: CASSDGQGGGYTF. CDR3 nucleotides: TGTGCCAGCAGTGACGGACAGGGCGGTGGCTACACCTTC.

CDR3 in amino acids: CASSHTGTAYEQYF. Written as DNA, the CDR3 is TGTGCCAGCAGCCACACCGGTACTGCCTACGAGCAGTACTTC. This chain connects TRBV3-1 (or the pseudogene TRBV3-2) to TRBJ2-7, with D uncertain. V lost 3 bases and J lost 2, with 11 bases in between. The length of the CDR3 is 14 residues. Per the germline V gene, CDR1 is LGHDT and CDR2 is YNNKEL (reference sequence).

The chain combines TRBV28 with TRBJ2-1, with a tentative D call TRBD1 (6 bases). The germline gives CDR1 MDHEN, CDR2 SYDVKM. V gave up 2 bases and J gave up 12 bases, with 14 bases separating them. This CDR3 has 13 amino acids. CDR3 nucleotides: TGTGCCAGCAGTTTAAGGGGACACAACAGGCAGTTCTTC. It is translated as CASSLRGHNRQFF. Filled out from reference TRBV28 and TRBJ2-1, the complete variable domain reads DVKVTQSSRYLVKRTGEKVFLECVQDMDHENMFWYRQDPGLGLRLIYFSYDVKMKEKGDIPEGYSVSREKKERFSLILESASTNQTSMYLCASSLRGHNRQFFGPGTRLTVL.

This chain links TRBV6-5 with TRBJ2-7; TRBD1 aligns across 7 bases. Germline V gene sequence: CDR1 MNHEY, CDR2 SVGAGI. The CDR3 loop spans 13 amino acids. With 5 bases clipped from V and 3 bases from J, the junction kept 4 bases outside the gene matches. This CDR3 is CASSLRQGYEQYF. The CDR3 bases are TGTGCCAGCAGTCTACGACAGGGCTACGAGCAGTACTTC.

This CDR3 reads CASSPPGGHTQYF. The CDR3, as DNA: TGTGCCAGCAGCCCACCGGGAGGGCATACGCAGTATTTT. The chain uses TRBV7-6 and TRBJ2-3, with 8 nucleotides matching TRBD2. Looked up from germline, CDR1 is SGHVS and CDR2 is FNYEAQ. There are 13 residues in the CDR3. V lost 5 bases and J lost 7; bases outside the gene matches: 5. The entire variable domain, with the rest obtained from reference TRBV7-6 and TRBJ2-3, is as follows: GAGVSQSPRYKVTKRGQDVALRCDPISGHVSLYWYRQALGQGPEFLTYFNYEAQQDKSGLPNDRFSAERPEGSISTLTIQRTEQRDSAMYRCASSPPGGHTQYFGPGTRLTVL.

The rearrangement joins TRBV6-5 to TRBJ1-2; TRBD1 aligns across 9 bases. V trimming: 6 bases; J trimming: 2 bases; junction bases outside the gene matches: 1. In germline, CDR1 is MNHEY, CDR2 SVGAGI. The CDR3 has 13 residues. CDR3 residues: CASRTGGNYGYTF. The CDR3 DNA reads as TGTGCCAGCAGGACAGGGGGAAACTATGGCTACACCTTC.

In nucleotides, the CDR3 is TGTGCCAGCAGCTTAAGACAGGGAGATGGCTACACCTTC. Amino acids: CASSLRQGDGYTF. This chain connects TRBV7-2 to TRBJ1-2; 7 positions match TRBD1. CDR1 is SGHTA and CDR2 is FQGNSA in the germline V gene. The CDR3 extends over 13 amino acids. J was trimmed by 6 bases and V by 2 bases; bases with no gene match: 3.

This rearrangement joins TRBV28 to TRBJ2-7; D not certain. Germline V CDR1 and CDR2: MDHEN, SYDVKM. The V end was cut by 6 bases, the J end by 3 bases, with 6 bases between. The CDR3 is made up of 11 amino acids. CDR3 sequence: CASSPRYEQYF. The CDR3 DNA sequence: TGTGCCAGCAGCCCCCGCTACGAGCAGTACTTC. Complete variable domain (other parts from reference TRBV28 and TRBJ2-7): DVKVTQSSRYLVKRTGEKVFLECVQDMDHENMFWYRQDPGLGLRLIYFSYDVKMKEKGDIPEGYSVSREKKERFSLILESASTNQTSMYLCASSPRYEQYFGPGTRLTVT.

This clone was counted a few times. This chain uses TRBV30 with TRBJ1-2; a possible D gene is TRBD1 (5 bases). Germline V CDR1 and CDR2: GTSNPN, SVGIG (reference sequence). The CDR3 is 17 residues long. V was pared by 3 bases and J by 6 bases, with 26 bases between. CDR3 coding DNA: TGTGCCTGGAGGCTCCGGGGGTCCCTTGCGGGGAGCGATGGCTACACCTTC. Translating gives CAWRLRGSLAGSDGYTF.

The rearrangement links TRBV11-2 to TRBJ1-1, with D unresolved. Germline V gene lookup returns CDR1 SGHAT and CDR2 FQNNGV. The CDR3 length is 13 residues. The V end lost 2 bases, the J end lost 7 bases, and 11 bases lay between the germline ends. The CDR3 loop is CASSLSLQVEAFF. The CDR3 DNA reads TGTGCCAGCAGCTTATCTCTCCAGGTTGAAGCTTTCTTT.

This chain links TRBV12-3 or TRBV12-4 with TRBJ1-4; 10 bases are a match to TRBD1. The CDR3 has 13 residues. Trimming removed 1 base from V and 17 bases from J; junction bases left unmatched: 7. CDR3 in amino acids: CASSLVGQGPYFF. In nucleotides, the CDR3 is TGTGCCAGCAGTTTAGTGGGACAGGGGCCCTACTTTTTT.

The J gene is TRBJ2-7, the V gene TRBV7-2; no reliable D call. The CDR3 loop spans 12 amino acids. Trimming removed 2 bases at V and 6 bases at J, with 8 bases between. Germline V gene data show CDR1 as SGHTA and CDR2 as FQGNSA. As DNA, the CDR3 is TGTGCCAGCAGCTTATACGGCGGCGAGCAGTACTTC. It codes for CASSLYGGEQYF.

The V gene is TRBV5-1, the J gene TRBJ2-7; TRBD2 aligns across 13 bases. The V segment lost 3 bases and the J segment 1 base; nucleotides outside the gene matches: 10. The CDR3 totals 18 residues. Germline CDR1 and CDR2: SGHRS and YFSETQ. The CDR3 region is CASSWGRLAGGLSYEQYF. The DNA of the CDR3 is TGCGCCAGCAGCTGGGGTCGACTAGCGGGGGGCCTGTCCTACGAGCAGTACTTC. The full variable domain, completed using reference TRBV5-1 and TRBJ2-7, is KAGVTQTPRYLIKTRGQQVTLSCSPISGHRSVSWYQQTPGQGLQFLFEYFSETQRNKGNFPGRFSGRQFSNSRSEMNVSTLELGDSALYLCASSWGRLAGGLSYEQYFGPGTRLTVT.